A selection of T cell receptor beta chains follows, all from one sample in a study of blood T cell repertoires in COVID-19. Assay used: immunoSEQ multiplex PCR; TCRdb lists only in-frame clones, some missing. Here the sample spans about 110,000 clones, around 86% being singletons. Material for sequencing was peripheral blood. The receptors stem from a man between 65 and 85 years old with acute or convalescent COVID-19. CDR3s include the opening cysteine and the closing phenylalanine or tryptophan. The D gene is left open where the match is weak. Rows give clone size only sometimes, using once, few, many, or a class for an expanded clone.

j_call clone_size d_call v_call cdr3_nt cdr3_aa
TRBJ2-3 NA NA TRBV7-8 TGTGCCAGCAGCTTGATGACTAGTACAGATACGCAGTATTTT CASSLMTSTDTQYF
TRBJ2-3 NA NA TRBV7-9 TGTGCCAGCAGCTCTGAGCGGGACAACTATTTT CASSSERDNYF
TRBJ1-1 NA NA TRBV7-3 TGTGCCAGCAGCCCGGGACAGAACACTGAAGCTTTCTTT CASSPGQNTEAFF
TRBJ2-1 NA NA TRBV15 TGTGCCACCAGCAGAGATTTGGTTTCTAGTGAGCAGTTCTTC CATSRDLVSSEQFF
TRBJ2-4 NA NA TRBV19 TGTGCCAGTAACCGGGACGGGACTAAAAACATTCAGTACTTC CASNRDGTKNIQYF
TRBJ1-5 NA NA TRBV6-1 TGTGCCAGCAGTGAACGAGGGTGGGGGGTGGACAATCAGCCCCAGCATTTT CASSERGWGVDNQPQHF
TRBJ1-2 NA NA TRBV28 TGTGCCAGCAGTACCTCCCCAGGGTCGAGCTATGGCTACACCTTC CASSTSPGSSYGYTF
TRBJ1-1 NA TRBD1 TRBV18 TGTGCCAGCTCACCACGGGACAGCTCCAAGGCAGAAGCTTTCTTT CASSPRDSSKAEAFF
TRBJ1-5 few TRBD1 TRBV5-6 TGTGCCAGCAGCTTCGACAGGGGGTCTCATCAGCCCCAGCATTTT CASSFDRGSHQPQHF
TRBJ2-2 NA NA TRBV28 TGTGCCAGCAGTTTCAAGTTCGGGGTGGCTACCGGGGAGCTGTTTTTT CASSFKFGVATGELFF
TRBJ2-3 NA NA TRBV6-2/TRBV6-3 TGTGCCAGCAGCAAACCGGGGGATACGCAGTATTTT CASSKPGDTQYF
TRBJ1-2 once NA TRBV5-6 TGTGCCAGCAGCTACGCCGACAGTAGAAGCTATGGCTACACCTTC CASSYADSRSYGYTF
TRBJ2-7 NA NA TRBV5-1 TGCGCCAGCAGCTTGAGTGGAGGGGACAGCTCCTACGAGCAGTACTTC CASSLSGGDSSYEQYF